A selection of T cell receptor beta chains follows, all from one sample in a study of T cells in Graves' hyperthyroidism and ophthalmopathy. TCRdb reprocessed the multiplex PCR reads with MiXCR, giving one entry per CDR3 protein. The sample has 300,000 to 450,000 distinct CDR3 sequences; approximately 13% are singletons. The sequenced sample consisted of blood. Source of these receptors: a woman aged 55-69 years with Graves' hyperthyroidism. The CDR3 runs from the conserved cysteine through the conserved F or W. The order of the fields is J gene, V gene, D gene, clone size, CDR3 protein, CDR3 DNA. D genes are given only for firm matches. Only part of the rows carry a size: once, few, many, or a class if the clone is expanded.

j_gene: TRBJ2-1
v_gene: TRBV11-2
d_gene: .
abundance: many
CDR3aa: CASSIDTPGEQFF
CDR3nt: TGTGCCAGCAGCATCGACACCCCGGGTGAGCAGTTCTTC

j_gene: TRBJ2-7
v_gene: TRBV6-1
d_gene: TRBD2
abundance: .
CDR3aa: CATFSGGGEQYF
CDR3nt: TGTGCCACCTTTTCGGGGGGGGGCGAGCAGTACTTC

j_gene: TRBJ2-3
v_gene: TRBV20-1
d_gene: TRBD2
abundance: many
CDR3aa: CSARDSGGPDTQYF
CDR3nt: TGCAGTGCTAGAGATAGCGGGGGCCCAGATACGCAGTATTTT

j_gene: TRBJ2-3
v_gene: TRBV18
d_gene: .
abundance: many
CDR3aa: CASSPPHGLDTQYF
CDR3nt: TGTGCCAGCTCACCACCGCATGGTTTGGATACGCAGTATTTT

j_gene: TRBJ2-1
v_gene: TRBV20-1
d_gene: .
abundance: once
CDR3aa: CSASLGGSEQLIEQFF
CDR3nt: TGCAGTGCTAGTTTGGGGGGTTCGGAGCAGCTTATTGAGCAGTTCTTC

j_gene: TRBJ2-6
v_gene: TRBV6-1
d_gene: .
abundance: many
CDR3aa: CASSEAPGRSSGANVLTF
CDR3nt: TGTGCCAGCAGTGAAGCCCCGGGACGGAGCTCTGGGGCCAACGTCCTGACTTTC

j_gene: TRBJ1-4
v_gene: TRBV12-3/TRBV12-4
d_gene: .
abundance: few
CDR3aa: CASSRAWGEKLFF
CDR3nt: TGTGCCAGCAGCAGGGCATGGGGTGAAAAACTGTTTTTT

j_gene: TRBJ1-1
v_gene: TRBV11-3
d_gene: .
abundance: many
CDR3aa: CASSFEARLGAFF
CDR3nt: TGTGCCAGCAGCTTCGAAGCCCGATTGGGAGCTTTCTTT

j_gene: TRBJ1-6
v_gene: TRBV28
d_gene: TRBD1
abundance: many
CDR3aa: CASSSGQRPSPLHF
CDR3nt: TGTGCCAGCAGTTCGGGACAGAGGCCATCACCCCTCCACTTT

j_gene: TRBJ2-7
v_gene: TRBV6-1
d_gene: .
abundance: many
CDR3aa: CASSERGSGRKFEQYF
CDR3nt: TGTGCCAGCAGTGAAAGGGGGTCAGGGCGTAAATTCGAGCAGTACTTC

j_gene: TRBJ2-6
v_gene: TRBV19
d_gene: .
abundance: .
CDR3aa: CASSTWTGLSGANVLTF
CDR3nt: TGTGCCAGTAGTACTTGGACGGGCCTCTCTGGGGCCAACGTCCTGACTTTC

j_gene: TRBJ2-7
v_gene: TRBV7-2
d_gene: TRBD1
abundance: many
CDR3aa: CASSLGGTVSYEQYF
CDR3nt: TGTGCCAGCAGCTTAGGGGGGACAGTGTCCTACGAGCAGTACTTC

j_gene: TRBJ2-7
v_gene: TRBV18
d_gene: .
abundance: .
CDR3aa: CASSPLRGIAGYEQYF
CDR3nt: TGTGCCAGCTCACCACTTCGGGGAATCGCAGGTTACGAGCAGTACTTC

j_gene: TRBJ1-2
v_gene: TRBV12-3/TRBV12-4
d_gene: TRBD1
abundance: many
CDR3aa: CASSSGTGGFNYGYTF
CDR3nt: TGTGCCAGCAGTTCCGGGACAGGGGGATTCAACTATGGCTACACCTTC

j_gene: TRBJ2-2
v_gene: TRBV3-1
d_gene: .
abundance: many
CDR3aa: CASSQGLGSGDTGELFF
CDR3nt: TGTGCCAGCAGCCAAGGTCTGGGGAGCGGAGACACCGGGGAGCTGTTTTTT

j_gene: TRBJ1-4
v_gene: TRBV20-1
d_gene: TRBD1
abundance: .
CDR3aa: CSAREGTGVEKLFF
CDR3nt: TGCAGTGCTAGAGAGGGGACAGGGGTTGAAAAACTGTTTTTT

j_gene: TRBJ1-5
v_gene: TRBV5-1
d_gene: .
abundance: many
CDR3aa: CASSEGNNQPQHF
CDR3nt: TGCGCCAGCAGCGAGGGGAACAATCAGCCCCAGCATTTT

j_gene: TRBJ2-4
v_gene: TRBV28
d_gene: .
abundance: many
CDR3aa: CASSSGTLGAKNIQYF
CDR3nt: TGTGCCAGCAGTTCAGGGACTTTGGGAGCCAAAAACATTCAGTACTTC

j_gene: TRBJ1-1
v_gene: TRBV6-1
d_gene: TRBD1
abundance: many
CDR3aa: CASSPLGTGNTEAFF
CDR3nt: TGTGCCAGCAGTCCTCTTGGGACAGGGAACACTGAAGCTTTCTTT

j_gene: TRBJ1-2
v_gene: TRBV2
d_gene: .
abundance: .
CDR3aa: CASSPSRTAGYTF
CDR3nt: TGTGCCAGCAGCCCGTCTCGTACCGCTGGCTACACCTTC

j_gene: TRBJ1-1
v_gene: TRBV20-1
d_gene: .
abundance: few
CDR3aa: CSAKPGTTNTEAFF
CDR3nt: TGCAGTGCTAAACCCGGGACAACCAACACTGAAGCTTTCTTT

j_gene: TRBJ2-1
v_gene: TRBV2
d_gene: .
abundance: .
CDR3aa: CATQEQWGTFGNEQFF
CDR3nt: TGTGCCACACAAGAACAATGGGGTACCTTCGGGAATGAGCAGTTCTTC

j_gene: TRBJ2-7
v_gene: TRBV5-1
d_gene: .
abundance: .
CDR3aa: CASSRAGGGYEQYF
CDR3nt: TGCGCCAGCAGCCGGGCAGGGGGAGGGTACGAGCAGTACTTC

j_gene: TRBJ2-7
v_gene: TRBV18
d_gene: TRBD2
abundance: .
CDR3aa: CASSLSGAGYEQYF
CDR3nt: TGTGCCAGCTCACTTAGCGGGGCCGGATACGAGCAGTACTTC

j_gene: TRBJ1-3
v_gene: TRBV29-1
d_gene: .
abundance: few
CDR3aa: CSVLPDSGNTIYF
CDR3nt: TGCAGCGTCCTTCCCGACTCTGGAAACACCATATATTTT

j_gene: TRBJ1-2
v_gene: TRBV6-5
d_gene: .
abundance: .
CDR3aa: CASSYRRTGFYGYTF
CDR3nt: TGTGCCAGCAGTTATCGACGGACTGGCTTCTATGGCTACACCTTC

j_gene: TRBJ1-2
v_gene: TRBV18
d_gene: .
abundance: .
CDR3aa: CASSRGLNLNYGYTF
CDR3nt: TGTGCCAGCTCACGAGGACTGAACTTAAACTATGGCTACACCTTC

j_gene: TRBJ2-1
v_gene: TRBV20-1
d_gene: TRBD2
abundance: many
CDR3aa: CSARASGSSYNEQFF
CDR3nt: TGCAGTGCTAGGGCTAGCGGGAGCTCCTACAATGAGCAGTTCTTC

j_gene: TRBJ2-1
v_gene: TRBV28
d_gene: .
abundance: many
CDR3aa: CASSRRYFPYNEQFF
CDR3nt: TGTGCCAGCAGTCGCCGATATTTCCCCTACAATGAGCAGTTCTTC

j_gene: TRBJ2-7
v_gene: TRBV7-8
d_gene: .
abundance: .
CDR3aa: CASSSGGWSYEQYF
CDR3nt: TGTGCCAGCAGCTCTGGGGGCTGGTCCTACGAGCAGTACTTC

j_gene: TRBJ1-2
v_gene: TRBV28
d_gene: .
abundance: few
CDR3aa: CAISPQDTSRGYTF
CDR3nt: TGTGCCATCTCACCCCAGGACACCTCTCGGGGCTACACCTTC

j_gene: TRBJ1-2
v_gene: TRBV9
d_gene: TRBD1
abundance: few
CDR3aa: CASSVDVGDRGLGYTF
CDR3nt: TGTGCCAGCAGCGTAGATGTAGGAGACAGGGGGCTTGGCTACACCTTC

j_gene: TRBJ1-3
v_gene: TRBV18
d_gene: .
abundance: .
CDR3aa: CASSPSRLGGNTIYF
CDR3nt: TGTGCCAGCTCACCAAGTCGTCTGGGTGGAAACACCATATATTTT

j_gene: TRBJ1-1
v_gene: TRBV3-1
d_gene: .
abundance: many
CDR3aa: CASSPSVKSEAFF
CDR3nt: TGTGCCAGCAGCCCAAGCGTTAAAAGCGAAGCTTTCTTT

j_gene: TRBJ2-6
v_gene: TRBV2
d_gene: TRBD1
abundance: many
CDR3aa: CASSAIGTGLPGANVLTF
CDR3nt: TGTGCCAGCAGTGCTATCGGGACAGGGCTTCCTGGGGCCAACGTCCTGACTTTC

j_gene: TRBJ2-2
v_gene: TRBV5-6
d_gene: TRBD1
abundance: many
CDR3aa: CASSRGTGRSDTGELFF
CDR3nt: TGTGCCAGCAGCCGAGGGACAGGGCGTTCAGACACCGGGGAGCTGTTTTTT

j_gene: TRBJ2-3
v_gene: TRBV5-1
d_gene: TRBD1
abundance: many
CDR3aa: CASSLAATGGASDTQYF
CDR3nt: TGCGCCAGCAGCTTGGCCGCGACAGGGGGCGCGTCCGATACGCAGTATTTT

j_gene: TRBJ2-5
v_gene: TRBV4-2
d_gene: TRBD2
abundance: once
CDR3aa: CASGQDRAGAQTQYF
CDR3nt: TGTGCCAGCGGCCAAGATAGGGCGGGAGCGCAGACCCAGTACTTC

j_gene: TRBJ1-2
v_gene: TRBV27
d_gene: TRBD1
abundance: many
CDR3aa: CASSSGQGGYGYTF
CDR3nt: TGTGCCAGCAGTTCGGGACAGGGGGGTTATGGCTACACCTTC

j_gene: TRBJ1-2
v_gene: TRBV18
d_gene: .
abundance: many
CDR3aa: CASSPLLLDREGYTF
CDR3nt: TGTGCCAGCTCACCACTGTTGTTGGACCGTGAGGGCTACACCTTC

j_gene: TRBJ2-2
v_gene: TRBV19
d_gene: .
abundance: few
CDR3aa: CASTPRVTGELFF
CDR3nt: TGTGCCAGTACCCCGCGAGTAACCGGGGAGCTGTTTTTT

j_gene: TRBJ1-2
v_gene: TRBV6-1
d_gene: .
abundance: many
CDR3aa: CASSPDPAYGYTF
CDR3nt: TGTGCCAGCAGCCCAGACCCTGCCTATGGCTACACCTTC

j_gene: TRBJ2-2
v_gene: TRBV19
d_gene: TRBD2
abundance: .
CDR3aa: CASPTSSGELFF
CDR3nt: TGTGCCAGTCCGACTAGCAGCGGGGAGCTGTTTTTT

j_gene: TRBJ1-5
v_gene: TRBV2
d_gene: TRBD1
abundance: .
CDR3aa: CASGQGGQPQHF
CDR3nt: TGTGCCAGCGGACAGGGAGGTCAGCCCCAGCATTTT

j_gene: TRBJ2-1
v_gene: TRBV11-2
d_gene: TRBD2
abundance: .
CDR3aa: CASSLDAGVGEQFF
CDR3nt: TGTGCCAGCAGCTTAGACGCGGGAGTCGGTGAGCAGTTCTTC

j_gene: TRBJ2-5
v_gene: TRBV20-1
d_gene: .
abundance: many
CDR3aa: CSAREMGDTKETQYF
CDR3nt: TGCAGTGCTAGAGAGATGGGGGACACCAAAGAGACCCAGTACTTC

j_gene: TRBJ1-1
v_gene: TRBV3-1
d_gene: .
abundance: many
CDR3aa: CASSHQGLNTEAFF
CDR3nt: TGTGCCAGCAGCCATCAGGGCCTGAACACTGAAGCTTTCTTT

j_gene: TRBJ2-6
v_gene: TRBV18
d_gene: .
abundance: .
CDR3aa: CASSTGANVLTF
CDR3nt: TGTGCCAGCTCGACAGGGGCCAACGTCCTGACTTTC

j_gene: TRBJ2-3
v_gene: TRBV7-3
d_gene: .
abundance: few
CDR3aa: CASSLSGQTGSQYF
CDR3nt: TGTGCCAGCAGCTTAAGCGGTCAGACAGGCTCGCAGTATTTT

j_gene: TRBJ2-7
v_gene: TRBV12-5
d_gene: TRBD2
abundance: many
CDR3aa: CASAGSGRLEQYF
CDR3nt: TGTGCTAGTGCCGGTAGCGGGAGGCTCGAGCAGTACTTC

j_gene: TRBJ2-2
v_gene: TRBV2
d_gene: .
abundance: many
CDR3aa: CASSVGTGELFF
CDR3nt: TGTGCCAGCAGTGTCGGTACCGGGGAGCTGTTTTTT

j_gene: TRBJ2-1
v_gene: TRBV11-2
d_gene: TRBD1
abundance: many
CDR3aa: CASSLSGQGDWNEQFF
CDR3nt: TGTGCCAGCAGCTTATCAGGACAGGGGGATTGGAATGAGCAGTTCTTC

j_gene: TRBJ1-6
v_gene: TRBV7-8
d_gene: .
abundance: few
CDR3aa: CASSLVPKGSSSYNSPLHF
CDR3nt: TGTGCCAGCAGCTTAGTGCCCAAAGGGTCGAGCTCCTATAATTCACCCCTCCACTTT

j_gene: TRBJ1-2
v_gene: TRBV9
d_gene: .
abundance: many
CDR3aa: CASSVGGDGYTF
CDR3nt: TGTGCCAGCAGCGTAGGTGGAGATGGCTACACCTTC

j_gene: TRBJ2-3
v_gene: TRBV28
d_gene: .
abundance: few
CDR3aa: CASSLDNTRTDTQYF
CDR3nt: TGTGCCAGCAGTTTGGACAACACCCGCACAGATACGCAGTATTTT

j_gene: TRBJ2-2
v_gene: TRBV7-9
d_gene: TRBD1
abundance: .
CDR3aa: CASSLESLGQGTNTGELFF
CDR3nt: TGTGCCAGCAGCTTAGAGAGTCTCGGACAGGGGACGAACACCGGGGAGCTGTTTTTT

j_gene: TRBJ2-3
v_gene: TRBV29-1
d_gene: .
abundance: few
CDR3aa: CSVVKGLPEDTQYF
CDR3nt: TGCAGCGTCGTAAAGGGACTTCCCGAAGATACGCAGTATTTT